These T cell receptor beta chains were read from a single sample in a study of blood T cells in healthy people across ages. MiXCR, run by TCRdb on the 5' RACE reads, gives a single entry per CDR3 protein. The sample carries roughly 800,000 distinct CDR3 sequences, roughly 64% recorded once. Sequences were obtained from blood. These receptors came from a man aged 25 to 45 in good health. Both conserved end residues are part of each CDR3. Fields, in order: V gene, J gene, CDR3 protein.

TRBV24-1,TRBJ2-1,CATSEPQSQVNEQFF
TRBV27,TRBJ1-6,CASSTDEVRGSPLHF
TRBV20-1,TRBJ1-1,CSARVIGARPNTEAFF
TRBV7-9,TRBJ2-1,CASSLSGTTNEQFF
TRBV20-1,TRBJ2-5,CSASLGGKTQYF
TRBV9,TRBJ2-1,CASSVNRLGAAYNEQFF
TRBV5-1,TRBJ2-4,CASSFRQGLDEQYF
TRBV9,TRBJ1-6,CASSSRQANSPLHF
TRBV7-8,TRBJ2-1,CASSLGDNPFNEQFF
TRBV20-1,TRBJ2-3,CSAASGSTTDTQYF
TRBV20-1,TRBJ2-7,CSALQVDDYEQYF
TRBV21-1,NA,CASSIEGVRGPHSHEQYF
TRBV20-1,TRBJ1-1,CSASYLFAGTEAFF
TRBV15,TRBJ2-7,CATSTVGAYEQYF
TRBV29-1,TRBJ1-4,CSVAPRDREVIVEKLFF
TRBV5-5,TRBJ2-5,CASSLEGDRGVLQETQYF
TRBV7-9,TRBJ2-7,CASSSRTGGHEQYF